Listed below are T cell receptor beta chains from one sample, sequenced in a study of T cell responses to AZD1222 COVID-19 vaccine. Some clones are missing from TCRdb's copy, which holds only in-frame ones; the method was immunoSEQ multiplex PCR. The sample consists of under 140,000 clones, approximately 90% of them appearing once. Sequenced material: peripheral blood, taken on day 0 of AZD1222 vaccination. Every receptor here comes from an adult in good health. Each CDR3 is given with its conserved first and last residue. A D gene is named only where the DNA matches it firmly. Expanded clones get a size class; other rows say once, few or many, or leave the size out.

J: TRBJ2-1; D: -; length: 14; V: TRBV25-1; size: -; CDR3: CASSEYKGLNEQFF; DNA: TGTGCCAGCAGTGAATATAAGGGACTTAATGAGCAGTTCTTC
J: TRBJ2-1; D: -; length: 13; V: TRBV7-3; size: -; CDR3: CASSLFQGNEQFF; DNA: TGTGCCAGCAGCTTATTTCAGGGAAATGAGCAGTTCTTC
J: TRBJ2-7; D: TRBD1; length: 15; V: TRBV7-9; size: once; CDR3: CASAHGTEGQYEQYF; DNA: TGTGCCTCGGCCCACGGGACAGAGGGACAGTACGAGCAGTACTTC
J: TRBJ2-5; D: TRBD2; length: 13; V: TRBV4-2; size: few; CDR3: CASSHIAGETQYF; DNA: TGTGCCAGCAGCCATATAGCGGGGGAGACCCAGTACTTC
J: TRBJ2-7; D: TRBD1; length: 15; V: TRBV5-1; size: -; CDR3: CASSLGTGDIYEQYF; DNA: TGCGCCAGCAGCTTAGGGACAGGGGATATCTACGAGCAGTACTTC
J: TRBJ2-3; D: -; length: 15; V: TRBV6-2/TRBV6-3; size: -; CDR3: CASSPYSKGTDTQYF; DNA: TGTGCCAGCAGTCCCTACTCGAAGGGCACAGATACGCAGTATTTT
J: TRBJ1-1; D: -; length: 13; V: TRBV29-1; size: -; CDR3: CSARQGLNTEAFF; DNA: TGCAGCGCCCGTCAAGGACTGAACACTGAAGCTTTCTTT
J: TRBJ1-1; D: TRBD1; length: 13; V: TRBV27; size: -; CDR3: CVEPRGRHTEAFF; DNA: TGTGTTGAGCCCAGGGGGAGGCACACTGAAGCTTTCTTT
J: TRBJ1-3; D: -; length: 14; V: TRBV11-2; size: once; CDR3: CASSQDRTGNTIYF; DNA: TGTGCCAGCAGCCAAGACAGAACTGGAAACACCATATATTTT
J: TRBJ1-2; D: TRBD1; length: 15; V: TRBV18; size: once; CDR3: CASSHLGTGNYGYTF; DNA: TGTGCCAGCTCACATCTGGGGACAGGGAACTATGGCTACACCTTC
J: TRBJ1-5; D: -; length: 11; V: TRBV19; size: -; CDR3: CASSRGWDQHF; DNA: TGTGCCAGTAGTCGGGGGTGGGACCAGCATTTT
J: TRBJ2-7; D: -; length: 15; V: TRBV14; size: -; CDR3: CASSQGPGSPYEQYF; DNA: TGTGCCAGCAGCCAAGGACCCGGGTCCCCCTACGAGCAGTACTTC
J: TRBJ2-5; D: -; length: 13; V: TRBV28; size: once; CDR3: CASSTGIQETQYF; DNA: TGTGCCAGCAGCACAGGTATCCAAGAGACCCAGTACTTC
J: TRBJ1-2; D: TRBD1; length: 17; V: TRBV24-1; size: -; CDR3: CATSDLQRDRNNYGYTF; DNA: TGTGCCACCAGTGATTTGCAACGGGACAGAAATAACTATGGCTACACCTTC
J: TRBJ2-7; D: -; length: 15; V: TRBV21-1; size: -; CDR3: CASRPNRDRAYEQYF; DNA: TGTGCCAGCAGGCCCAACCGGGACAGGGCCTACGAGCAGTACTTC
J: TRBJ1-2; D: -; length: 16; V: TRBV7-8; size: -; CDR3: CASSWAFLGANYGYTF; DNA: TGTGCCAGCAGCTGGGCTTTTTTAGGGGCAAACTATGGCTACACCTTC
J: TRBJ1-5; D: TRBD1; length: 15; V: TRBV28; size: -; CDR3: CASSFQTGAYQPQHF; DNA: TGTGCCAGCAGTTTCCAGACAGGGGCGTACCAGCCCCAGCATTTT
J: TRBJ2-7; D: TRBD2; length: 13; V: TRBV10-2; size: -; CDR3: CASSEDREVGQYF; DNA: TGCGCCAGCAGTGAAGATCGGGAGGTCGGACAGTACTTC
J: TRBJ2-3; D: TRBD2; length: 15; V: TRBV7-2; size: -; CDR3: CASRLAGGRSDTQYF; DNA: TGTGCCAGCAGACTAGCGGGGGGGCGAAGTGATACGCAGTATTTT
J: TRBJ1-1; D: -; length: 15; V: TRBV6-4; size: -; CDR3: CASSESDRRGTEAFF; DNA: TGTGCCAGCAGTGAGTCCGACAGGAGGGGCACTGAAGCTTTCTTT
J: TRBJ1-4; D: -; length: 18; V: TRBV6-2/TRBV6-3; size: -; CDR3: CASSRRPYLPDALEKLFF; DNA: TGTGCCAGCAGCCGCCGCCCCTACCTACCGGACGCCCTTGAAAAACTGTTTTTT
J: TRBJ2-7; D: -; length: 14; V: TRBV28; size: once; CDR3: CASSSPGPTYEQYF; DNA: TGTGCCAGCAGCTCGCCGGGACCCACCTACGAGCAGTACTTC
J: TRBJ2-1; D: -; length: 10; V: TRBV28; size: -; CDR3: CASRDNEQFF; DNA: TGTGCCAGCAGGGACAATGAGCAGTTCTTC
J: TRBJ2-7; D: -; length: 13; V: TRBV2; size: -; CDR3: CASTRRSSYEQYF; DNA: TGTGCCAGCACCAGACGTAGCTCCTACGAGCAGTACTTC
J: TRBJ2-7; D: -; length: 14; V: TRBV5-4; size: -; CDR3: CASSFTGNSYEQYF; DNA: TGTGCCAGCAGCTTCACAGGGAACTCCTACGAGCAGTACTTC
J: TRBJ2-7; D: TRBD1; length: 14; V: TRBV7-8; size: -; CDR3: CASSLGAGGVEQYF; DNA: TGTGCCAGCAGCTTAGGGGCAGGGGGCGTGGAGCAGTACTTC
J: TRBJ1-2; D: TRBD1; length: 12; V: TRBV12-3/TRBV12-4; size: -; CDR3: CASSRDRVRYTF; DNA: TGTGCCAGCAGCCGGGACAGGGTACGCTACACCTTC
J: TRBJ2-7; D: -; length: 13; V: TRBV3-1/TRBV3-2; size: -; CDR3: CASSQVASYEQYF; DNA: TGTGCCAGCAGCCAAGTCGCCTCCTACGAGCAGTACTTC
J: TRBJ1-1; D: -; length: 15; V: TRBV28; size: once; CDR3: CASSLGGTGNTEAFF; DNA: TGTGCCAGCAGTTTAGGGGGCACCGGAAACACTGAAGCTTTCTTT
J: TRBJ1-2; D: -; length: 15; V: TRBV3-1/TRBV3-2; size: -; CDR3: CASSQRGRSNYGYTF; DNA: TGTGCCAGCAGCCAACGGGGGCGTTCTAACTATGGCTACACCTTC
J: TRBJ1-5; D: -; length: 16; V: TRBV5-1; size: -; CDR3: CASSLMVAAGNQPQHF; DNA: TGCGCCAGCAGCTTGATGGTAGCAGCTGGCAATCAGCCCCAGCATTTT
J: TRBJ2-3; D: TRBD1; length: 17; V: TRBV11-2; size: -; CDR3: CASSLLGTGGVTDTQYF; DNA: TGTGCCAGCAGCTTATTAGGGACAGGGGGGGTTACAGATACGCAGTATTTT
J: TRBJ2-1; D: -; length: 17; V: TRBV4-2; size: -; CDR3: CASSQVPGHSIDNEQFF; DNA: TGTGCCAGCAGCCAAGTTCCGGGACACTCGATCGACAATGAGCAGTTCTTC
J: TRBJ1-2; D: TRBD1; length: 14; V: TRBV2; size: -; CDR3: CASSERQGWSGYTF; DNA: TGTGCCAGCAGTGAGAGACAGGGGTGGAGTGGCTACACCTTC
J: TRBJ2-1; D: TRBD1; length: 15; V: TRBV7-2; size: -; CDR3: CASSLGQGFRGEQFF; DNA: TGTGCCAGCAGCTTGGGACAGGGTTTTAGAGGGGAGCAGTTCTTC
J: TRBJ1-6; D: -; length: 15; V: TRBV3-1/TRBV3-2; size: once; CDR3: CASSPSGPYNSPLHF; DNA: TGTGCCAGCAGCCCCTCTGGACCTTATAATTCACCCCTCCACTTT
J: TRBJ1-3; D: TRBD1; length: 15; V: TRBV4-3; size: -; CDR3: CASSQTHRGGNTIYF; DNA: TGCGCCAGCAGCCAGACGCACAGGGGTGGAAACACCATATATTTT
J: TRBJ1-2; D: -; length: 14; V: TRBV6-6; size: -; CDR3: CASSYPNEGESYTF; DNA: TGTGCCAGCAGTTACCCTAACGAGGGGGAGAGCTACACCTTC
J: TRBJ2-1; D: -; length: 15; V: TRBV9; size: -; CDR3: CASSLIASSYNEQFF; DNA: TGTGCCAGCAGCCTTATAGCGAGCTCCTACAATGAGCAGTTCTTC
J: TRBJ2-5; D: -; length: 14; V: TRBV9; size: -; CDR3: CASSVGDSQETQYF; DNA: TGTGCCAGCAGCGTAGGGGATAGCCAAGAGACCCAGTACTTC
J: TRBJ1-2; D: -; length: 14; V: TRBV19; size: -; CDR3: CASRSVSWAYGYTF; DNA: TGTGCCAGTCGGTCGGTCTCATGGGCCTATGGCTACACCTTC
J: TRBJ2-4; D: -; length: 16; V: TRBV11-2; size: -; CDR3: CASSPQTPAAGHIQYF; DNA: TGTGCCAGCAGCCCGCAGACCCCCGCGGCCGGTCACATTCAGTACTTC
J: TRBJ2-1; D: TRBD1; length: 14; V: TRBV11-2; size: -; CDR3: CASSPDRAYNEQFF; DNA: TGTGCCAGCAGCCCGGACAGGGCCTACAATGAGCAGTTCTTC
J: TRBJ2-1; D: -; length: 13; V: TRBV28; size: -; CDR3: CASSSQWGNEQFF; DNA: TGTGCCAGCAGTTCTCAATGGGGGAATGAGCAGTTCTTC
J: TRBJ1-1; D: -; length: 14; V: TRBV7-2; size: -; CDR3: CASSFTAVGTEAFF; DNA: TGTGCCAGCAGCTTCACGGCTGTAGGCACTGAAGCTTTCTTT
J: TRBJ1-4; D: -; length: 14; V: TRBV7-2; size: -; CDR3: CASSLGGTGEKLFF; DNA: TGTGCCAGCAGCTTAGGAGGAACGGGGGAAAAACTGTTTTTT
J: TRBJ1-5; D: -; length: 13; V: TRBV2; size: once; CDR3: CASRGGGSQPQHF; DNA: TGTGCCAGCAGGGGGGGCGGGTCCCAGCCCCAGCATTTT
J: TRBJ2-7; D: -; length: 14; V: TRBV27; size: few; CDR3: CASPERGTLYEQYF; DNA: TGTGCCTCCCCCGAAAGGGGGACTCTCTACGAGCAGTACTTC
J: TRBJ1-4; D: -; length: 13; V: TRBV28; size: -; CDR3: CASMRSTNEKLFF; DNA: TGTGCCAGCATGCGTTCAACTAATGAAAAACTGTTTTTT
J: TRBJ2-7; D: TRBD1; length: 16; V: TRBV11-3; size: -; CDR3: CASSLSAGTGPTQQYF; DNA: TGTGCCAGCAGCTTATCGGCCGGGACAGGCCCTACCCAGCAGTACTTC
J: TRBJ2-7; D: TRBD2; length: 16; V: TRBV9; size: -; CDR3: CASSPRASGVSYEQYF; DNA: TGTGCCAGCAGCCCGAGGGCCAGCGGGGTTTCCTACGAGCAGTACTTC
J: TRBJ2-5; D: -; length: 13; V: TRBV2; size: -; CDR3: CASWDSARGTQYF; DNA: TGTGCCAGCTGGGACTCCGCTCGTGGGACCCAGTACTTC
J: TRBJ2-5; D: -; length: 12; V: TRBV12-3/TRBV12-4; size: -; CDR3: CASSASRETQYF; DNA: TGTGCCAGCAGTGCCTCTAGAGAGACCCAGTACTTC
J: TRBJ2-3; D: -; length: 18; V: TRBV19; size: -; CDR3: CASSIDRVWAGSTDTQYF; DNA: TGTGCCAGTAGTATAGATCGGGTATGGGCGGGAAGCACAGATACGCAGTATTTT
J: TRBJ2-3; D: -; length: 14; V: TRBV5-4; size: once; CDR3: CASSLPQPSDTQYF; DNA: TGTGCCAGCAGCTTGCCCCAGCCCTCAGATACGCAGTATTTT
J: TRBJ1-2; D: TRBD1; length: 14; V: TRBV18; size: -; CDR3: CASSDRGADYGYTF; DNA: TGTGCCAGCTCAGACAGGGGCGCTGACTATGGCTACACCTTC
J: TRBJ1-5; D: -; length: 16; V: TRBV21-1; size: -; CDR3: CATPSRQGGGNQPQHF; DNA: TGTGCCACCCCGTCCAGGCAGGGAGGGGGCAATCAGCCCCAGCATTTT